This TCR beta chain appears in the sequencing data of a study of shared clonotypes between healthy human individuals. The CDR3 loop spans 16 amino acids. Per the germline V gene, CDR1 is MGHDK and CDR2 is SYGVNS. With 3 bases clipped from V and 1 base from J, the junction kept 5 bases outside the gene matches. CD45RO-negative, CCR7-selected cells formed the naive CD8 fraction, which excluded terminally differentiated effector memory CD45RA+ cells. TCRdb keeps only in-frame clones here, not all; method: immunoSEQ multiplex PCR. Among about 680,000 clones listed, 92% were seen once. The sequence was collected from a man younger than 45 in good health. The chain has TRBV25-1 and TRBJ2-1; 8 bases agree with TRBD2. Sequencing was performed on naive CD8+ T cells sorted from blood. The CDR3 nucleotides read TGTGCCAGCAGTGATAAACTAGCGGAGTCCTACAATGAGCAGTTCTTC. Translated: CASSDKLAESYNEQFF.